Listed here are 27 T cell receptor beta chains from one sample, sequenced in a study of Graves' ophthalmopathy and Graves' hyperthyroidism. RNA transcripts were the source from which TCR beta CDR3 regions were amplified. An opening RT-PCR round employed HTBI primers and preceded a second-round multiplex PCR. TCRdb ran MiXCR on the multiplex PCR reads and lists one entry per CDR3 protein. In the table there are about 220,000 distinct CDR3 sequences, 20% to 25% of which are singletons. Sequenced input: peripheral blood. These receptors came from a woman between 50 and 59 years old with Graves' ophthalmopathy.

This clonotype occurred many times. The chain couples TRBV20-1 to TRBJ1-1; D unclear. The germline V and J ends were trimmed by 3 bases and 2 bases, with 13 bases remaining between them. There are 14 residues in the CDR3. CDR1 is DFQATT and CDR2 is SNEGSKA in the germline V gene (reference sequence). Written as DNA, the CDR3 is TGCAGTGCTAGGACGGCGGGCAGCAACACTGAAGCTTTCTTT. It yields the protein CSARTAGSNTEAFF.

Ten or more counts support this clonotype. The gene calls are TRBV20-1 and TRBJ1-1, with D unresolved. Trimming took off 2 bases at V and 7 bases at J, with 8 bases between the two ends. In germline, CDR1 is DFQATT, CDR2 SNEGSKA (reference sequence). This CDR3 region has 11 residues. CDR3 in amino acids: CSARYGIEAFF. The DNA for the CDR3 is TGCAGTGCTAGATATGGGATTGAAGCTTTCTTT.

This clonotype was counted ten times or more. The J gene is TRBJ2-7, the V gene TRBV4-1, with D possibly TRBD2 on 7 matching bases. Trimming stripped 2 bases from V and 3 bases from J, with 11 bases between. The germline V gene has CDR1 MGHRA and CDR2 YSYEKL. The CDR3 consists of 14 residues. Written as DNA, the CDR3 is TGCGCCAGCAGCCAAAGGCGGGGGCACTACGAGCAGTACTTC. It specifies CASSQRRGHYEQYF.

This clonotype has at least ten counts. The rearrangement joins TRBV6-5 to TRBJ1-1; 8 bases fit TRBD1. J gave up 10 bases and V 9 bases, and 10 bases lay outside the gene matches. This CDR3 comprises 12 residues. Germline CDR1 is MNHEY and CDR2 is SVGAGI. The CDR3 DNA sequence: TGTGCCAGTAACGACGGGACAGGTGCAGCTTTCTTT. It codes for CASNDGTGAAFF.

The J gene is TRBJ2-5, the V gene TRBV20-1; D is unclear. Germline-derived CDR1 and CDR2 are DFQATT and SNEGSKA (reference sequence). CDR3 length: 12 amino acids. Between the trimmed V and J ends, which lost 6 bases and 5 bases, there was a span of 13 bases. The CDR3 spells CSAEFRFETQYF. The CDR3 bases are TGCAGTGCGGAGTTTCGGTTCGAGACCCAGTACTTC.

This chain joins TRBV24-1 and TRBJ1-5; no definite D call. Germline CDR1 KGHDR, CDR2 SFDVKD. V was clipped by 3 bases and J by 0 bases, with 8 bases between them. The CDR3 runs 15 residues. The CDR3 DNA is TGTGCCACCAGTGATCCGAACAGTAGCAATCAGCCCCAGCATTTT. It encodes CATSDPNSSNQPQHF.

This clonotype was counted many times. V is TRBV28 and J is TRBJ1-2; TRBD1 matches 7 bases. The CDR3 covers 17 residues. Trimming cost V 4 bases and J 5 bases; bases outside gene matches: 16. In germline, CDR1 is MDHEN, CDR2 SYDVKM. The CDR3 protein is CASSSPGQSPTLYGYTF. In DNA form, the CDR3 reads TGTGCCAGCAGTTCCCCGGGACAGTCTCCCACTTTATATGGCTACACCTTC.

The chain uses TRBV6-5 and TRBJ1-1; possible D gene TRBD1, 5 bases. CDR3 length: 14 amino acids. The germline V gene has CDR1 MNHEY and CDR2 SVGAGI. The V and J ends lost 4 bases and 0 bases respectively, with 9 bases between them. The CDR3 DNA follows: TGTGCCAGCAGTTCACAGGCCATGAACACTGAAGCTTTCTTT. Encoded protein: CASSSQAMNTEAFF.

This clonotype has ten or more counts. V is TRBV27 and J is TRBJ2-7, with TRBD1 identical over 7 bases. The junction had 7 bases not matched to a gene; V was cut back by 5 bases and J by 3 bases. The length of the CDR3 is 14 residues. Germline V gene data show CDR1 as MNHEY and CDR2 as SMNVEV (reference sequence). CDR3 sequence reads: CASSRRQGGYEQYF. The CDR3 DNA follows: TGTGCCAGCAGTCGTCGACAGGGTGGCTACGAGCAGTACTTC.

This clonotype was found many times. The V call is TRBV28, the J call TRBJ1-6, with D maybe TRBD1 (6 bases). The CDR3 totals 16 residues. Germline V lookup: CDR1 MDHEN, CDR2 SYDVKM. Trimming pared 2 bases from V and 11 bases from J, leaving 19 bases between. The CDR3 sequence: CASSLDNRVWGPPLHF. The CDR3 nucleotides are TGTGCCAGCAGTTTAGATAACAGGGTTTGGGGCCCACCCCTCCACTTT. The full variable domain, completed using reference TRBV28 and TRBJ1-6, is DVKVTQSSRYLVKRTGEKVFLECVQDMDHENMFWYRQDPGLGLRLIYFSYDVKMKEKGDIPEGYSVSREKKERFSLILESASTNQTSMYLCASSLDNRVWGPPLHFGNGTRLTVT.

The V and J genes are TRBV20-1 and TRBJ1-2; D not certain. Trimming removed 5 bases at V and 8 bases at J, with 12 bases between. CDR1 and CDR2 (germline): DFQATT, SNEGSKA (reference sequence). The CDR3 covers 11 residues. Here the CDR3 DNA reads TGCAGTGCTTCACCGGGTTTCGGCTACACCTTC. Protein product: CSASPGFGYTF.

The J gene is TRBJ1-1, the V gene TRBV6-1, with 7 bases matching TRBD1. This CDR3 is built from 14 residues. Germline CDR1 is MNHNS and CDR2 is SASEGT. With V trimmed by 5 bases and J by 9 bases, 12 bases remained unmatched. The CDR3: CASSLSGRGQQAFF. The CDR3 DNA sequence: TGTGCCAGCAGTCTTTCCGGGCGGGGACAGCAAGCTTTCTTT.

At least ten counts were recorded for this clonotype. The V and J genes are TRBV28 and TRBJ1-2, with D unclear. Trimming stripped 4 bases from V and 8 bases from J, with 11 bases between. The CDR3 covers 12 residues. From germline, CDR1 is MDHEN and CDR2 SYDVKM. CDR3 DNA sequence: TGTGCCAGCAGTTCCAGGTCACGAGGCTACACCTTC. Translation gives CASSSRSRGYTF.

This clonotype has ten or more counts. The chain employs TRBV28 and TRBJ1-1, with 7 bases that match TRBD1. J gave up 5 bases and V 7 bases, and 10 bases lay outside the gene matches. The CDR3 totals 14 residues. In germline, CDR1 is MDHEN, CDR2 SYDVKM. The DNA for the CDR3 is TGTGCCAGCACCCCGAGGGGGCTCAATACTGAAGCTTTCTTT. Its translation: CASTPRGLNTEAFF.

This clonotype was recorded many times. V gene TRBV29-1 combines with J gene TRBJ1-2; unclear D gene. The germline V and J ends were trimmed by 1 base and 7 bases, with 13 bases remaining between them. The CDR3 loop spans 13 amino acids. Germline V gene lookup returns CDR1 SQVTM and CDR2 ANQGSEA. The CDR3 DNA sequence: TGCAGCGTTGAAGGAGGTCAAGGGAGTGGCTACACCTTC. It yields the protein CSVEGGQGSGYTF.

This clonotype was recorded at least ten times. The chain has TRBV10-1 and TRBJ1-6; D is undetermined. Germline loops: CDR1 WNHNN, CDR2 SYGVQD (reference sequence). CDR3 length equals 18 residues. V was cut by 0 bases and J by 4 bases, with 16 bases left in between. In DNA, the CDR3 is TGCGCCAGCAGTGAGTCCCTGGACCTAATCGTATATAATTCACCCCTCCACTTT. The encoded protein is CASSESLDLIVYNSPLHF.

This clonotype was detected many times. V usage is TRBV28 and J usage is TRBJ1-5; the D gene is possibly TRBD1 (6 bases). V was trimmed by 6 bases and J by 5 bases, leaving 17 bases between them. The CDR3 is 15 residues long. CDR1 and CDR2 from the germline V gene are MDHEN and SYDVKM. The CDR3 DNA follows: TGTGCCAGCAGGCCACAGGGAAAGCAAGATCAGCCCCAGCATTTT. Residues: CASRPQGKQDQPQHF.

The chain uses TRBV14 and TRBJ2-7, with a tentative D call TRBD1 (6 bases). Germline CDR1 SGHDN, CDR2 FVKESK. The ends were cut back, 4 bases at V and 7 bases at J, with 17 bases in the middle. The CDR3 consists of 14 residues. The CDR3 DNA sequence: TGTGCCAGCAGCCCGAGCAGGGGTTTAGGAGAGCAGTACTTC. Translating gives CASSPSRGLGEQYF.

The chain joins TRBV29-1 to TRBJ2-2, with TRBD2 matching 10 bases. The V gene end was trimmed by 6 bases and the J gene end by 1 base; junction bases not matched to a gene: 5. CDR3 length equals 15 residues. Looked up from germline, CDR1 is SQVTM and CDR2 is ANQGSEA. CDR3 sequence (DNA): TGCAGCGTGGCGACTAGCGGGCTGAACACCGGGGAGCTGTTTTTT. Protein sequence: CSVATSGLNTGELFF.

Regarding this clonotype: Germline and junction disagree at one end, which may indicate a read error. V and J are TRBV18 and TRBJ2-5, with TRBD2 matching over 13 bases. Germline CDR1 is KGHSH and CDR2 is LQKENI. The CDR3 covers 16 residues. Here the CDR3 reads CASSLSGLAGQETQCF. The CDR3 DNA follows: TGTGCCAGCTCACTTTCGGGACTAGCGGGACAAGAGACCCAGTGCTTC. The complete variable domain, with remaining parts taken from reference TRBV18 and TRBJ2-5, reads NAGVMQNPRHLVRRRGQEARLRCSPMKGHSHVYWYRQLPEEGLKFMVYLQKENIIDESGMPKERFSAEFPKEGPSILRIQQVVRGDSAAYFCASSLSGLAGQETQCFGPGTRLLVL.

This clonotype has ten or more counts. The chain links TRBV6-4 to TRBJ1-5; 12 bases are a match to TRBD1. CDR3 length: 17 residues. The V gene end was trimmed by 10 bases and the J gene end by 1 base; junction bases not matched to a gene: 11. The V gene's germline CDR1 is MRHNA and CDR2 SNTAGT. The CDR3 sequence: CATNPGTGGPSNQPQHF. CDR3 DNA: TGTGCCACTAATCCCGGGACAGGGGGCCCGAGCAATCAGCCCCAGCATTTT.

The count of this clonotype is one. At one end, the junction sequence differs from germline, possibly due to a read error. This chain uses TRBV5-1 with TRBJ2-7; the match to TRBD1 covers 8 bases. The CDR3 spans 15 residues. The germline CDR1 and CDR2 sequences are SGHRS and YFSETQ. The CDR3 DNA reads TGCGCCAGCAGCTCCTCCGGACAGGGATCCTACGAGCAGTACTTT. Translated: CASSSSGQGSYEQYF.

In this sample, this clonotype turned up many times. The genes are TRBV19 and TRBJ1-5, with a weak D call TRBD1 (5 bases). Germline CDR1 is LNHDA and CDR2 is SQIVND (reference sequence). The CDR3 has 17 residues. The V end lost 5 bases, the J end lost 1 base, and 18 bases lay between the germline ends. The CDR3 region is CASSSGQGTQSNQPQHF. CDR3 coding DNA: TGTGCCAGTAGTTCCGGCCAGGGAACCCAAAGCAATCAGCCCCAGCATTTT.

This clonotype was seen at least ten times. V and J are TRBV30 and TRBJ2-7, with a possible D match to TRBD2 (7 bases). The CDR3 length is 15 residues. Germline V gene lookup returns CDR1 GTSNPN and CDR2 SVGIG (reference sequence). V lost 2 bases and J 5 bases, leaving 19 bases between the germline ends. The CDR3 bases are TGTGCCTGGAGTCTTGGAGCGGGACACCTAGACGAGCAGTACTTC. Translated, it gives CAWSLGAGHLDEQYF. The full variable domain, in which reference TRBV30 and TRBJ2-7 provide the parts outside the CDR3, is SQTIHQWPATLVQPVGSPLSLECTVEGTSNPNLYWYRQAAGRGLQLLFYSVGIGQISSEVPQNLSASRPQDRQFILSSKKLLLSDSGFYLCAWSLGAGHLDEQYFGPGTRLTVT.

The rearrangement joins TRBV20-1 to TRBJ2-7; 8 nucleotides align to TRBD1. The J segment lost 0 bases and the V segment lost 5 bases, leaving 9 bases of the junction unmatched. There are 15 residues in the CDR3. Germline V gene data show CDR1 as DFQATT and CDR2 as SNEGSKA (reference sequence). The CDR3, as DNA: TGCAGTGCTTCAGGGGGCGGCCCGCGCTCCTACGAGCAGTACTTC. Protein sequence: CSASGGGPRSYEQYF.

This clonotype was counted ten times or more. This chain connects TRBV7-2 to TRBJ2-5; 13 nucleotides line up with TRBD2. The CDR3 extends over 15 amino acids. Losses at the gene ends were 5 bases for V and 2 bases for J; bases not matched to a gene: 2. CDR1 and CDR2 (germline): SGHTA, FQGNSA. The CDR3 loop is CASSQGLAGQETQYF. CDR3 DNA: TGTGCCAGCAGCCAGGGACTAGCGGGGCAAGAGACCCAGTACTTC.

This clonotype has at least ten counts. The chain employs TRBV20-1 and TRBJ2-7; 10 bases align to TRBD2. CDR3 length equals 14 residues. V dropped 5 bases and J dropped 0; count of bases not matched to a gene: 4. Per germline, CDR1 DFQATT and CDR2 SNEGSKA (reference sequence). The CDR3 loop reads CSAPSGRASYEQYF. The CDR3 nucleotides read TGCAGTGCTCCGAGCGGGAGGGCCTCCTACGAGCAGTACTTC.